This TCR beta chain is from a study of cytomegalovirus exposure and HLA in healthy donors. Points from the study as a whole: In an earlier analysis, in some 540 donors, most V segments appeared productive either ~87% or ~30% of the time.

PCR used 60 Vbeta primers and 13 Jbeta primers. The method was immunoSEQ multiplex PCR; TCRdb's version includes in-frame clones alone and lacks a portion of them. The sample lists some 160,000 clones; 84% were seen once. The V segment lost 4 bases and the J segment 8 bases; nucleotides outside the gene matches: 15. The CDR3 has 16 residues. CDR1 SGHRS and CDR2 YFSETQ come from the germline V gene. On this clone: The antigen is unknown.

The sequenced sample was PBMCs. This chain connects TRBV5-1 to TRBJ2-4; 7 bases line up with TRBD2. The sequence was collected from a man aged 18 to 35 in good health and CMV-seronegative. CDR3 nucleotide sequence: TGCGCCAGCAGCCGGGAGGCTAGCGAAAAAAGTCACATTCAGTACTTC. This encodes CASSREASEKSHIQYF.